The 23 T cell receptor beta chains in this list originate from one sample, sequenced in a study of T-cell memory formation after mild COVID-19. TCRdb used MiXCR to reprocess the 5' RACE reads, holding one entry per CDR3 protein. The sample has tens of thousands of distinct CDR3 sequences; over 6.5% are singletons. The sequenced sample consisted of PBMCs or a T cell subset sorted from them (not recorded which). The receptor source for this set is an adult who had mild COVID-19 (a few samples of this study predate the infection). Cell type and time point are not known.

This clonotype appeared many times. This chain uses TRBV5-1 with TRBJ2-4; D is perhaps TRBD1 (6 bases). Germline V gene sequence: CDR1 SGHRS, CDR2 YFSETQ. This CDR3 is built from 16 residues. V shed 0 bases and J shed 6 bases, with 16 bases lying between them. The CDR3 sequence is CASSLDPQGSSNIQYF. DNA for the CDR3: TGCGCCAGCAGCTTGGACCCACAGGGCTCGTCAAACATTCAGTACTTC.

There are many counts of this clonotype. The chain recombines TRBV12-3 or TRBV12-4 with TRBJ1-1; D gene uncertain. The CDR3 covers 13 residues. V lost 5 bases and J lost 4, with 11 bases in between. CDR3 in DNA: TGTGCCAGCAGTGACGGATTTAGCACTGAAGCTTTCTTT. It translates to CASSDGFSTEAFF.

In its sample, this clonotype was seen a few times. The V gene is TRBV5-1, the J gene TRBJ1-1; D is ambiguous. CDR1 SGHRS and CDR2 YFSETQ come from the germline V gene. The CDR3 sequence is 17 residues long. V dropped 7 bases and J dropped 7 bases, with 29 bases sitting between them. This chain's CDR3 is CASYLSPVGGRPNEAFF. CDR3 DNA sequence: TGCGCCAGCTATCTGTCGCCGGTGGGTGGGAGGCCTAATGAAGCTTTCTTT.

This clonotype was recorded at least ten times. The chain employs TRBV6-5 and TRBJ2-7, with 7 nucleotides matching TRBD1. Germline CDR1 is MNHEY and CDR2 is SVGAGI. The ends lost 4 bases at V and 13 bases at J; junction bases unmatched: 10. This CDR3 spans 12 amino acids. The CDR3 is CASSSDRAIPYF. The DNA for the CDR3 is TGTGCCAGCAGTTCCGACAGGGCCATCCCCTACTTC.

The chain uses TRBV9 and TRBJ1-2; 7 positions match TRBD1. The CDR3 sequence is 13 residues long. V lost 3 bases and J lost 7; bases outside the gene matches: 6. Germline values: CDR1 SGDLS, CDR2 YYNGEE. The CDR3 region has the DNA TGTGCCAGCAGCGCCACAGGGGTACTTGGCTACACCTTC. Translated, it gives CASSATGVLGYTF.

This clonotype was detected many times. The chain links TRBV6-2 or TRBV6-3 to TRBJ1-1; TRBD1 matches at 9 bases. Germline values: CDR1 MNHEY, CDR2 SVGEGT. V was pared by 8 bases and J by 4 bases, with 11 bases of the junction left unmatched. The CDR3 has 15 residues. The CDR3 protein is CASPPMGQGPTEAFF. The CDR3 DNA reads TGTGCCAGCCCCCCGATGGGACAGGGTCCCACTGAAGCTTTCTTT.

In its sample, this clonotype was seen many times. The chain carries TRBV9 and TRBJ2-1; the D gene is possibly TRBD2 (5 bases). Germline CDR1 reads SGDLS; CDR2 reads YYNGEE. With 0 bases removed from V and 1 base from J, the gap between germline ends came to 11 bases. This CDR3 has 16 residues. This CDR3 is CASSVGPGSSYNEQFF. The CDR3, as DNA: TGTGCCAGCAGCGTAGGGCCGGGAAGTTCCTACAATGAGCAGTTCTTC.

The rearrangement uses TRBV5-1 and TRBJ2-3, with 8 bases that match TRBD1. Germline CDR1 and CDR2: SGHRS and YFSETQ. Trimming cost V 4 bases and J 2 bases; bases outside gene matches: 3. CDR3 length: 14 amino acids. CDR3 nucleotide sequence: TGCGCCAGCAGCCCGGACAGGGACACAGATACGCAGTATTTT. This gives the protein CASSPDRDTDTQYF.

The chain employs TRBV5-1 and TRBJ1-1; D not resolved. The V and J ends lost 5 bases and 3 bases respectively, with 11 bases between them. The V gene's germline CDR1 is SGHRS and CDR2 YFSETQ. CDR3 length equals 13 residues. The CDR3, as DNA: TGCGCCAGCAGACCAACTTACGACACTGAAGCTTTCTTT. Protein sequence: CASRPTYDTEAFF.

This clonotype was observed at least ten times. The V call is TRBV7-9, the J call TRBJ2-2, with a weak D call TRBD2 (7 bases). The CDR3 contains 14 residues. The ends were cut back, 5 bases at V and 4 bases at J, with 11 bases in the middle. Germline V gives CDR1 SEHNR, CDR2 FQNEAQ (reference sequence). CDR3 coding DNA: TGTGCCAGCAGCCGGGGGGCCGGCACCGGGGAGCTGTTTTTT. Translation: CASSRGAGTGELFF.

This clonotype was seen many times. This chain links TRBV7-3 with TRBJ2-5, with 7 bases that match TRBD2. Germline V gene lookup returns CDR1 SGHTA and CDR2 FQGTGA. V gave up 5 bases and J gave up 6 bases; unmatched junction bases: 12. This CDR3 contains 15 residues. This CDR3 reads CASSPVAGDGQTQYF. The CDR3 DNA reads TGTGCCAGCAGCCCGGTGGCGGGGGATGGACAGACCCAGTACTTC.

There are many counts of this clonotype. This chain links TRBV29-1 with TRBJ2-1, with TRBD1 matching 11 bases. After removal of 7 bases from V and 6 bases from J, the junction contained 8 bases not matched to a gene. The CDR3 is 14 residues long. The germline gives CDR1 SQVTM, CDR2 ANQGSEA. The CDR3 here is CSGRDRGALNEQFF. CDR3 sequence (DNA): TGCAGCGGTAGGGACAGGGGGGCTCTCAATGAGCAGTTCTTC.

The chain employs TRBV11-2 and TRBJ1-2; 10 bases match TRBD1. This CDR3 is 15 amino acids long. The germline CDR1 and CDR2 sequences are SGHAT and FQNNGV. After removal of 5 bases from V and 4 bases from J, the junction contained 7 bases not matched to a gene. CDR3 region: CASSRGGQGIYGYTF. The CDR3 DNA reads as TGTGCCAGCAGCCGGGGGGGACAGGGGATCTATGGCTACACCTTC.

This clonotype was counted many times. The chain joins TRBV30 to TRBJ2-7; D perhaps matches TRBD1 (6 bases). Trimming cost V 5 bases and J 2 bases, with 13 bases left between them. The length of the CDR3 is 13 residues. The germline CDR1 and CDR2 sequences are GTSNPN and SVGIG (reference sequence). CDR3 nucleotides: TGTGCCTGGGGCAAAACAGGGACCTACGAGCAGTACTTC. Residues: CAWGKTGTYEQYF. Combining the CDR3 with reference TRBV30 and TRBJ2-7 gives the whole variable domain SQTIHQWPATLVQPVGSPLSLECTVEGTSNPNLYWYRQAAGRGLQLLFYSVGIGQISSEVPQNLSASRPQDRQFILSSKKLLLSDSGFYLCAWGKTGTYEQYFGPGTRLTVT.

Many counts were recorded for this clonotype. V gene TRBV24-1 combines with J gene TRBJ2-4; D assignment may be TRBD1 or TRBD2 (5 bases each). Between the trimmed V and J ends, which lost 3 bases and 0 bases, there was a span of 11 bases. The CDR3 is made up of 16 amino acids. CDR1 KGHDR and CDR2 SFDVKD come from the germline V gene. The CDR3 region is CATSDRDGLAKNIQYF. The CDR3 DNA is TGTGCCACCAGTGATCGGGACGGACTAGCCAAAAACATTCAGTACTTC.

At least ten counts were recorded for this clonotype. The chain uses TRBV7-9 and TRBJ1-2; possible D gene TRBD1, 5 bases. CDR1 SEHNR and CDR2 FQNEAQ come from the germline V gene (reference sequence). V lost 4 bases to trimming and J lost 5 bases, with 14 bases between them. CDR3 length equals 14 residues. CDR3 sequence: CASSSPAGGYGYTF. Written as DNA, the CDR3 is TGTGCCAGCAGCTCCCCGGCGGGGGGTTATGGCTACACCTTC.

The chain links TRBV23-1 to TRBJ1-2; tentative D call: TRBD1 (5 bases). TRBV23-1 carries the ORF label, with uncertain function. CDR3 size: 15 residues. Trimming stripped 0 bases from V and 4 bases from J, with 12 bases between. CDR3 coding DNA: TGCGCCAGCAGTCAATCGTCGGGGGGGTTCTATGGCTACACCTTC. It is translated as CASSQSSGGFYGYTF.

The CDR3 DNA sequence: TGTGCCAGCAGCCGCGGACAGGGGACTTCACCCCTCCACTTT. Its translation: CASSRGQGTSPLHF. This rearrangement joins TRBV6-5 to TRBJ1-6; 9 bases line up with TRBD1. CDR1 MNHEY and CDR2 SVGAGI come from the germline V gene. The CDR3 is 14 residues long. The V and J ends lost 6 bases and 9 bases, in that order; junction bases with no gene match: 6.

The V gene is TRBV29-1, the J gene TRBJ1-4; D ambiguous. The V end lost 4 bases, the J end lost 3 bases, and 15 bases lay between the germline ends. Germline loops: CDR1 SQVTM, CDR2 ANQGSEA. This CDR3 region has 15 residues. CDR3 sequence (DNA): TGCAGCGTTGGATCTCTGGCTACGTCTAATGAAAAACTGTTTTTT. Its protein product is CSVGSLATSNEKLFF.

This clonotype was recorded a few times. V usage is TRBV14 and J usage is TRBJ1-1, with D hard to call. The CDR3 loop spans 13 amino acids. Trimming left V 4 bases short and J 1 base short, with 7 bases between. The germline gives CDR1 SGHDN, CDR2 FVKESK. The CDR3, as DNA: TGTGCCAGCAGCCCGAGTTGGAACACTGAAGCTTTCTTT. It translates to CASSPSWNTEAFF.

V gene TRBV2 combines with J gene TRBJ2-5, with TRBD2 identical over 11 bases. Germline CDR1 is SNHLY and CDR2 is FYNNEI. This CDR3 is built from 13 residues. The V and J ends lost 7 bases and 5 bases, in that order; junction bases with no gene match: 3. Here the CDR3 reads CASMGLAAETQYF. Here the CDR3 DNA reads TGTGCCAGCATGGGACTAGCGGCGGAGACCCAGTACTTC.

The CDR3 DNA reads TGCAGTGGGGGGGACAGATTCTATGGCTACACCTTC. Translation gives CSGGDRFYGYTF. The chain joins TRBV20-1 to TRBJ1-2; TRBD1 aligns across 7 bases. After removal of 7 bases from V and 4 bases from J, the junction contained 6 bases not matched to a gene. Germline V gene data show CDR1 as DFQATT and CDR2 as SNEGSKA (reference sequence). This CDR3 is built from 12 residues.

This clonotype appeared many times. The gene calls are TRBV12-3 or TRBV12-4 and TRBJ2-5, with D unresolved. The ends were cut back, 3 bases at V and 3 bases at J, with 5 bases in the middle. The CDR3 runs to 12 residues. The CDR3 DNA reads TGTGCCAGCAGTTTTCGGGAAGAGACCCAGTACTTC. Protein product: CASSFREETQYF.